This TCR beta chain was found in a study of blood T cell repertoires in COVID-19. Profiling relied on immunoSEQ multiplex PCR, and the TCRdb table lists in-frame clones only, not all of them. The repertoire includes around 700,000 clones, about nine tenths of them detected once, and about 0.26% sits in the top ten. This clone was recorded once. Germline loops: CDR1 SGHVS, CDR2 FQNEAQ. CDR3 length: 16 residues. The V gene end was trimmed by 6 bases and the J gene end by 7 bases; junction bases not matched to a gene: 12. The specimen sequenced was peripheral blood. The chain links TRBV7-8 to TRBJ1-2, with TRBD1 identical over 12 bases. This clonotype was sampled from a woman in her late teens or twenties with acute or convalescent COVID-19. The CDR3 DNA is TGTGCCAGCAGTCTAAAGAGGGGACAGGGGGCGATTGGCTACACCTTC. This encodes CASSLKRGQGAIGYTF.